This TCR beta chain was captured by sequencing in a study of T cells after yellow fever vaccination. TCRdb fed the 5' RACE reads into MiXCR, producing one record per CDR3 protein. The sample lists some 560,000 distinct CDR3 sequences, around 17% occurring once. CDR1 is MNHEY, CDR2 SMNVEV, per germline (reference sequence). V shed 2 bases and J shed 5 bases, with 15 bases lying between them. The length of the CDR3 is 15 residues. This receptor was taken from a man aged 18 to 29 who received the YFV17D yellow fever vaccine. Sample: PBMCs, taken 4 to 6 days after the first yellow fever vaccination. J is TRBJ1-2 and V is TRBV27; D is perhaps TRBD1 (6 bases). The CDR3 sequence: CASSLGGQGFYGYTF. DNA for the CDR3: TGTGCCAGCAGTTTAGGGGGCCAGGGGTTTTATGGCTACACCTTC.